This TCR beta chain was identified in a study of cytomegalovirus exposure and HLA in healthy donors. CDR3 length: 14 residues. The V gene end was trimmed by 3 bases and the J gene end by 3 bases; junction bases not matched to a gene: 4. The germline V gene encodes CDR1 SQVTM and CDR2 ANQGSEA. PCR employed 60 Vbeta and 13 Jbeta primers. The table came from immunoSEQ multiplex PCR; TCRdb's copy has only in-frame clones and leaves some out. The repertoire has 200,000 to 250,000 clones, 70% to 85% of them found once; the top ten carry about 0.2%. Study-wide points: Analyses of presence/absence relied on an assumption of roughly uniform sequencing depth across donors.

In regard to this clone: No antigen is known for it.

The V gene is TRBV29-1, the J gene TRBJ2-5, with TRBD2 matching 10 bases. The sequencing input was PBMCs. The clonotype comes from a girl aged 2 to 9 in good health and CMV-seronegative. DNA for the CDR3: TGCAGCGTTGACACGCTAGCGGGGGAAGAGACCCAGTACTTC. Translation gives CSVDTLAGEETQYF.